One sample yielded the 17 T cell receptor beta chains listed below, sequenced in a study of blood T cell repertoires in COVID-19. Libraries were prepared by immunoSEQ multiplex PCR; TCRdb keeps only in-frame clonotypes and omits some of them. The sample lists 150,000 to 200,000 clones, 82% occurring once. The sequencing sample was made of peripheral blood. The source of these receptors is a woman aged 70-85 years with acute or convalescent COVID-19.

Written as DNA, the CDR3 is TGTGCTAGTGGTGTGCCTAAGAGGGCCTACGAGCAGTACTTC. It yields the protein CASGVPKRAYEQYF. The rearrangement uses TRBV12-5 and TRBJ2-7; a possible D gene is TRBD2 (5 bases). V gave up 5 bases and J gave up 2 bases, with 13 bases separating them. Germline lookup yields CDR1 LGHNT and CDR2 FRNRAP. The CDR3 is 14 amino acids.

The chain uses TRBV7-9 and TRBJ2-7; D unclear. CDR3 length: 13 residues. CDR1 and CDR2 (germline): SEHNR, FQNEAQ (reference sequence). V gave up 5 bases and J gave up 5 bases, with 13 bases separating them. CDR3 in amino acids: CASSLGSRNEQYF. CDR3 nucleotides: TGTGCCAGCAGCCTAGGGTCCAGGAACGAGCAGTACTTC. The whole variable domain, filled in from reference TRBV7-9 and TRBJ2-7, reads DTGVSQNPRHKITKRGQNVTFRCDPISEHNRLYWYRQTLGQGPEFLTYFQNEAQLEKSRLLSDRFSAERPKGSFSTLEIQRTEQGDSAMYLCASSLGSRNEQYFGPGTRLTVT.

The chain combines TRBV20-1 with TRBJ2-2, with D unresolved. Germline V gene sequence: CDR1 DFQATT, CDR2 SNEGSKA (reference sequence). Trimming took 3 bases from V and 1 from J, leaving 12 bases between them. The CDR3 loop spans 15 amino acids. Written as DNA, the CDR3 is TGCAGTGCTAGTCGCGGCCAGATGAACACCGGGGAGCTGTTTTTT. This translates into CSASRGQMNTGELFF.

CDR3 in DNA: TGCGCCAGCAGCTTAACAGATACCTACGAGCAGTACTTC. This encodes CASSLTDTYEQYF. The rearrangement links TRBV5-1 to TRBJ2-7; unclear D gene. Trimming shortened V by 2 bases and J by 2 bases, and 8 bases separated the two germline ends. This CDR3 region has 13 residues. CDR1 SGHRS and CDR2 YFSETQ come from the germline V gene.

This chain's CDR3 is CASSIFRTGIINTEAFF. Written as DNA, the CDR3 is TGTGCCAGTAGTATATTTCGGACAGGGATAATTAACACTGAAGCTTTCTTT. V gene TRBV19 combines with J gene TRBJ1-1; 8 positions match TRBD1. Germline lookup yields CDR1 LNHDA and CDR2 SQIVND (reference sequence). The ends lost 2 bases at V and 2 bases at J; junction bases unmatched: 10. This CDR3 contains 17 residues.

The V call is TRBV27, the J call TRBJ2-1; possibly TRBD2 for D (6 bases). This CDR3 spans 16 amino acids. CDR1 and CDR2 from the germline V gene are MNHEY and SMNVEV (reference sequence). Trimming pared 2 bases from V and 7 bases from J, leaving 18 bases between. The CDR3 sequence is CASSLPLGSGWNEQFF. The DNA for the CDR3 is TGTGCCAGCAGTTTACCCCTGGGGAGCGGGTGGAATGAGCAGTTCTTC.

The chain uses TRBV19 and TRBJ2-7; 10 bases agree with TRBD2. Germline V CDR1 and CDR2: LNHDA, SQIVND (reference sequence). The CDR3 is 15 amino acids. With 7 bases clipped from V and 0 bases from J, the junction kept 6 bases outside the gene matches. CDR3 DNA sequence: TGTGCCAGTAAACAACTAGCGGGGAGCTCCTACGAGCAGTACTTC. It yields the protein CASKQLAGSSYEQYF.

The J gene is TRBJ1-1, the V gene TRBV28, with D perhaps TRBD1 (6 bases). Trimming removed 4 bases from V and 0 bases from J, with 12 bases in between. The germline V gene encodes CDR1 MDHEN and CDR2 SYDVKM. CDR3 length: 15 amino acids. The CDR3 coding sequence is TGTGCCAGCAGTTCATTACAGGGAGTGAACACTGAAGCTTTCTTT. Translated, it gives CASSSLQGVNTEAFF.

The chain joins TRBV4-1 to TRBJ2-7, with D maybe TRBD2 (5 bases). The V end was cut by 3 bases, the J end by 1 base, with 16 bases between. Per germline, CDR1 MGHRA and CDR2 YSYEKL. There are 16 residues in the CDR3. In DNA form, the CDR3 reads TGCGCCAGCAGCCATGATGACTACGTACCGTCCTACGAGCAGTACTTC. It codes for CASSHDDYVPSYEQYF.

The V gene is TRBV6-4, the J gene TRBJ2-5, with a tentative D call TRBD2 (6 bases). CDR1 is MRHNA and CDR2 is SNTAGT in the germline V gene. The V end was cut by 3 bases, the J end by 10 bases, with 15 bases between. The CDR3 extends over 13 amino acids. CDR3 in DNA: TGTGCCAGCAGTGAAGAGATCGGGGGAGGCCAGTACTTC. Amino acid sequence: CASSEEIGGGQYF.

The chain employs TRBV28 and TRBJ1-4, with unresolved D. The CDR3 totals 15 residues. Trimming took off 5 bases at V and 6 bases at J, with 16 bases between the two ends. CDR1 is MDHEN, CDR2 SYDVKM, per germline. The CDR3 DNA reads TGTGCCAGCAGTCCCCAGAGAGGCCTGGATGAAAAACTGTTTTTT. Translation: CASSPQRGLDEKLFF.

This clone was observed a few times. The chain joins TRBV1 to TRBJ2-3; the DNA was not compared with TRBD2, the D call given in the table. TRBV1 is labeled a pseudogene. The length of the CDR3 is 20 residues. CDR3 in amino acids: CTSSHRTDAGGRSSTDTQYF. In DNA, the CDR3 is TGCACCAGCAGCCACCGAACGGACGCGGGGGGCCGATCTAGCACAGATACGCAGTATTTT.

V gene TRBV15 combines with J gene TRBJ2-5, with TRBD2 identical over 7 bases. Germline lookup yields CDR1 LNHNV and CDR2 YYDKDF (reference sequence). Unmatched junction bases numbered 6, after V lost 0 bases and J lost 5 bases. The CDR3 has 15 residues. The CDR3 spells CATSRDRVGGETQYF. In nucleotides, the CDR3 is TGTGCCACCAGCAGAGATAGGGTCGGGGGGGAGACCCAGTACTTC. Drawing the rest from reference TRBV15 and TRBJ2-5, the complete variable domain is DAMVIQNPRYQVTQFGKPVTLSCSQTLNHNVMYWYQQKSSQAPKLLFHYYDKDFNNEADTPDNFQSRRPNTSFCFLDIRSPGLGDTAMYLCATSRDRVGGETQYFGPGTRLLVL.

CDR3 sequence (DNA): TGTGCCAGGCCCGGACAGGGTTCGGTATATGGCTACACCTTC. Protein sequence: CARPGQGSVYGYTF. This sequence joins TRBV25-1 and TRBJ1-2; 8 nucleotides match TRBD1. Germline CDR1 is MGHDK and CDR2 is SYGVNS. The CDR3 has 14 amino acids. The junction had 11 bases not matched to a gene; V was cut back by 9 bases and J by 5 bases.

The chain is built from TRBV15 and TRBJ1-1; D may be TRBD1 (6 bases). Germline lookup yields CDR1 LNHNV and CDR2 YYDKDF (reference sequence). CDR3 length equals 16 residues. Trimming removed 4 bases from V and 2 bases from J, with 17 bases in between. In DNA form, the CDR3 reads TGTGCCACCAGCAAGGACAGTTTTCTCTTCAACACTGAAGCTTTCTTT. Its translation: CATSKDSFLFNTEAFF. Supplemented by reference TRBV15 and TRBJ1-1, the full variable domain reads DAMVIQNPRYQVTQFGKPVTLSCSQTLNHNVMYWYQQKSSQAPKLLFHYYDKDFNNEADTPDNFQSRRPNTSFCFLDIRSPGLGDTAMYLCATSKDSFLFNTEAFFGQGTRLTVV.

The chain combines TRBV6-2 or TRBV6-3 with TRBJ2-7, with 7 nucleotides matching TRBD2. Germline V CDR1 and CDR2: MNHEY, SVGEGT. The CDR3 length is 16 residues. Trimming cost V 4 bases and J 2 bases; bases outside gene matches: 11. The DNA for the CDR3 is TGTGCCAGCAGTTTTTCCCCACTTGGGACTACCTACGAGCAGTACTTC. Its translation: CASSFSPLGTTYEQYF.

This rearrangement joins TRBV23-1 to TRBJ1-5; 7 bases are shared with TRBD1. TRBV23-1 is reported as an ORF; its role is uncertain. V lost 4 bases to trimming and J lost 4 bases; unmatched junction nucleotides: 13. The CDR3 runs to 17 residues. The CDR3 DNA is TGCGCCAGCAGTCCCGAGCAACAGGGGAGAGTTAATCAGCCCCAGCATTTT. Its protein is CASSPEQQGRVNQPQHF.